The rows below give T cell receptor beta chains drawn from one sample of a study of shared clonotypes between healthy human individuals. The repertoire was sequenced with immunoSEQ multiplex PCR; TCRdb's copy has only in-frame clones and lacks some. The sample records some 2.1 million clones, about 95% being singletons. Sequenced: naive CD8+ T cells sorted from blood. The receptor set was obtained from a man between 18 and 35 years old in good health. CDR3s include the opening cysteine and the closing phenylalanine or tryptophan. Each record gives: V gene, clone size, J gene, D gene, CDR3 DNA, CDR3 protein. A D gene is named only where the DNA matches it firmly. Size tells how often a clone was seen (once, few, many) or the class of an expanded clone, and some rows leave it out.

v_gene: TRBV25-1
abundance: NA
j_gene: TRBJ1-1
d_gene: NA
CDR3nt: TGTGCCAGCAGTGGCGGGGACACCGGGGACACTGAAGCTTTCTTT
CDR3aa: CASSGGDTGDTEAFF

v_gene: TRBV19
abundance: NA
j_gene: TRBJ1-6
d_gene: TRBD1
CDR3nt: TGTGCCAGTAGTATTACAGGGGGCGGGAATTCACCCCTCCACTTT
CDR3aa: CASSITGGGNSPLHF

v_gene: TRBV19
abundance: NA
j_gene: TRBJ1-5
d_gene: NA
CDR3nt: TGTGCCAGTAGTATGGGGTGGGTCCCCCCCCAGCATTTT
CDR3aa: CASSMGWVPPQHF

v_gene: TRBV2
abundance: NA
j_gene: TRBJ2-7
d_gene: NA
CDR3nt: TGTGCCAGCAGTGTCGCGGATTCCTACGAGCAGTACTTC
CDR3aa: CASSVADSYEQYF

v_gene: TRBV6-5
abundance: NA
j_gene: TRBJ2-7
d_gene: NA
CDR3nt: TGTGCCAGCAGCGGAGGCGACGAGCAGTACTTC
CDR3aa: CASSGGDEQYF

v_gene: TRBV4-3
abundance: few
j_gene: TRBJ2-3
d_gene: NA
CDR3nt: TGCGCCAGCAGCCAAGATAGCACAGATACGCAGTATTTT
CDR3aa: CASSQDSTDTQYF

v_gene: TRBV5-6
abundance: NA
j_gene: TRBJ2-1
d_gene: NA
CDR3nt: TGTGCCAGCAGCTTGGCCAATGGGGATGAGCAGTTCTTC
CDR3aa: CASSLANGDEQFF

v_gene: TRBV7-2
abundance: NA
j_gene: TRBJ2-1
d_gene: TRBD2
CDR3nt: TGTGCCAGCAGCCTACTAGCGAGTAATGAGCAGTTCTTC
CDR3aa: CASSLLASNEQFF

v_gene: TRBV6-1
abundance: NA
j_gene: TRBJ2-3
d_gene: TRBD2
CDR3nt: TGTGCCAGCAGTGAAGTCGTGTCTAGCGGAACAGATACGCAGTATTTT
CDR3aa: CASSEVVSSGTDTQYF

v_gene: TRBV5-6
abundance: NA
j_gene: TRBJ1-2
d_gene: TRBD1
CDR3nt: TGTGCCAGCAGCTGGCAGGGGGCGGACTATGGCTACACCTTC
CDR3aa: CASSWQGADYGYTF

v_gene: TRBV7-9
abundance: NA
j_gene: TRBJ1-2
d_gene: NA
CDR3nt: TGTGCCAGCAGCTTAGAAGGTCAGTCTCAACTCTATGGCTACACCTTC
CDR3aa: CASSLEGQSQLYGYTF

v_gene: TRBV6-1
abundance: NA
j_gene: TRBJ2-7
d_gene: NA
CDR3nt: TGTGCCAGCAGTGAAGACTTTAGGAGACCGAATGCCTACGAGCAGTACTTC
CDR3aa: CASSEDFRRPNAYEQYF

v_gene: TRBV7-8
abundance: NA
j_gene: TRBJ2-2
d_gene: TRBD2
CDR3nt: TGTGCCAGCAGCATGACCGGGACTAGCGATTCCGGGGAGCTGTTTTTT
CDR3aa: CASSMTGTSDSGELFF

v_gene: TRBV5-6
abundance: NA
j_gene: TRBJ2-7
d_gene: NA
CDR3nt: TGTGCCAGCAGCCCTGAGGGGGTTTACGAGCAGTACTTC
CDR3aa: CASSPEGVYEQYF

v_gene: TRBV5-1
abundance: NA
j_gene: TRBJ2-3
d_gene: NA
CDR3nt: TGCGCCAGCAGCTTGGAGGGACACCTACCAGATACGCAGTATTTT
CDR3aa: CASSLEGHLPDTQYF

v_gene: TRBV29-1
abundance: NA
j_gene: TRBJ2-5
d_gene: NA
CDR3nt: TGCAGCGCTTACGCAGAGACCCAGTACTTC
CDR3aa: CSAYAETQYF

v_gene: TRBV7-9
abundance: once
j_gene: TRBJ2-1
d_gene: NA
CDR3nt: TGTGCCAGCAGCTTAGCAGGGGGGCGATCCGGCAATGAGCAGTTCTTC
CDR3aa: CASSLAGGRSGNEQFF

v_gene: TRBV28
abundance: NA
j_gene: TRBJ2-5
d_gene: NA
CDR3nt: TGTGCCAGCAGTTTTGGGCAGGGCGTCGAGACCCAGTACTTC
CDR3aa: CASSFGQGVETQYF

v_gene: TRBV28
abundance: NA
j_gene: TRBJ2-7
d_gene: NA
CDR3nt: TGTGCCAGCAGATCCGGGGGTATCACCGACGAGCAGTACTTC
CDR3aa: CASRSGGITDEQYF

v_gene: TRBV6-6
abundance: NA
j_gene: TRBJ1-5
d_gene: TRBD1
CDR3nt: TGTGCCAGCACAAAAGGGACAGTTTCCCAGCATTTT
CDR3aa: CASTKGTVSQHF

v_gene: TRBV9
abundance: NA
j_gene: TRBJ1-4
d_gene: NA
CDR3nt: TGTGCCAGCAGCGCTAAAGGAGAGAATGAAAAACTGTTTTTT
CDR3aa: CASSAKGENEKLFF

v_gene: TRBV4-3
abundance: NA
j_gene: TRBJ2-7
d_gene: NA
CDR3nt: TGCGCCAGCAGCCAAGACTCCGCGGGCGGCGAGCAGTACTTC
CDR3aa: CASSQDSAGGEQYF